The 17 T cell receptor beta chains in this list originate from one sample, sequenced in a study of T cells after yellow fever vaccination. One entry per CDR3 protein, called by TCRdb with MiXCR from the 5' RACE reads. This sample yields about 350,000 distinct CDR3 sequences, of which approximately 12% are seen a single time; about 3% belongs to the top ten. The sequencing here drew on CD4+ T cells sorted from PBMCs, taken 15 days after the yellow fever booster vaccination. The receptor source for this set is a man younger than 35 who received the YFV17D yellow fever vaccine.

This clonotype was seen more than once but under ten times. V is TRBV9 and J is TRBJ2-3; 8 bases match TRBD2. Germline lookup yields CDR1 SGDLS and CDR2 YYNGEE. V lost 3 bases to trimming and J lost 5 bases; unmatched junction nucleotides: 8. The CDR3 extends over 15 amino acids. Here the CDR3 reads CASSASGGAGDTQYF. The CDR3 nucleotides read TGTGCCAGCAGCGCCTCCGGGGGGGCGGGAGATACGCAGTATTTT. The full variable domain, rest sourced from reference TRBV9 and TRBJ2-3, is DSGVTQTPKHLITATGQRVTLRCSPRSGDLSVYWYQQSLDQGLQFLIQYYNGEERAKGNILERFSAQQFPDLHSELNLSSLELGDSALYFCASSASGGAGDTQYFGPGTRLTVL.

This chain uses TRBV3-1 with TRBJ1-4; 9 positions match TRBD1. The trim removed 2 bases at V and 7 bases at J, leaving 5 bases unmatched. CDR3 length: 15 residues. The germline gives CDR1 LGHDT, CDR2 YNNKEL (reference sequence). In DNA form, the CDR3 reads TGTGCCAGCAGCCAACCCGGGACAGGGTTTGAAAAACTGTTTTTT. This gives the protein CASSQPGTGFEKLFF. Complete variable domain (other parts from reference TRBV3-1 and TRBJ1-4): DTAVSQTPKYLVTQMGNDKSIKCEQNLGHDTMYWYKQDSKKFLKIMFSYNNKELIINETVPNRFSPKSPDKAHLNLHINSLELGDSAVYFCASSQPGTGFEKLFFGSGTQLSVL.

This clonotype was counted ten times or more. CDR3 nucleotide sequence: TGTGCCAGCAGCGACAACTATGGCTACACCTTC. Its translation is CASSDNYGYTF. This chain links TRBV9 with TRBJ1-2; D gene ambiguous. V lost 3 bases to trimming and J lost 2 bases, with 2 bases between them. Germline V lookup: CDR1 SGDLS, CDR2 YYNGEE. This CDR3 has 11 residues.

There are a few counts of this clonotype. V is TRBV7-2 and J is TRBJ2-7; no firm D call. This CDR3 comprises 13 residues. Trimming shortened V by 1 base and J by 4 bases, and 8 bases separated the two germline ends. Germline CDR1 reads SGHTA; CDR2 reads FQGNSA. CDR3 in amino acids: CASSLDLKYEQYF. The DNA of the CDR3 is TGTGCCAGCAGCTTAGATCTTAAATACGAGCAGTACTTC.

The table lists this clonotype with a few counts. The chain uses TRBV7-2 and TRBJ2-1, with 12 bases identical to TRBD2. Germline V gene sequence: CDR1 SGHTA, CDR2 FQGNSA. The CDR3 is 14 amino acids. V shed 5 bases, J shed 9 bases, and the junction held 5 bases outside the gene matches. CDR3 sequence (DNA): TGTGCCAGCAGCAGGACTAGCGGGGAGGGTGAGCAGTTCTTC. Encoded protein: CASSRTSGEGEQFF.

The chain links TRBV10-3 to TRBJ1-4; a weak D match, TRBD1 (5 bases). CDR3 length: 12 amino acids. V was cut by 3 bases and J by 7 bases, with 6 bases left in between. Germline V lookup: CDR1 ENHRY, CDR2 SYGVKD. CDR3 in DNA: TGTGCCATCAGTGATGGGGGTGAAAAACTGTTTTTT. This translates into CAISDGGEKLFF.

This clonotype was seen a single time. The chain employs TRBV9 and TRBJ1-1, with D unresolved. Trimming cost V 0 bases and J 0 bases, with 9 bases left between them. This CDR3 spans 15 amino acids. Germline V gene lookup returns CDR1 SGDLS and CDR2 YYNGEE. The CDR3 loop is CASSVEPGLNTEAFF. DNA for the CDR3: TGTGCCAGCAGCGTAGAGCCCGGACTGAACACTGAAGCTTTCTTT.

The chain combines TRBV6-6 with TRBJ1-1; TRBD1 might be the D (5 bases). The CDR3 runs 13 residues. The V gene lost 5 bases and the J gene lost 7 bases, with 14 bases spanning the gap. Germline CDR1 and CDR2: MNHNY and SVGAGI (reference sequence). The CDR3 coding sequence is TGTGCCAGCAGTCTGTTCCAGGGCTATGAAGCTTTCTTT. Translating it yields CASSLFQGYEAFF.

At least ten counts were recorded for this clonotype. The rearrangement joins TRBV7-8 to TRBJ2-2, with TRBD1 as a possible D gene (9 bases). The CDR3 length is 17 residues. Trimming left V 5 bases short and J 1 base short, with 17 bases between. Germline loops: CDR1 SGHVS, CDR2 FQNEAQ. The CDR3 bases are TGTGCCAGCAGCCCCCGGGGGGGACAGGGGAACACCGGGGAGCTGTTTTTT. Translating it yields CASSPRGGQGNTGELFF.

Many counts were recorded for this clonotype. The chain recombines TRBV10-3 with TRBJ1-5; TRBD1 matches at 8 bases. J lost 6 bases, V lost 6 bases, and 4 bases had no gene match. Looked up from germline, CDR1 is ENHRY and CDR2 is SYGVKD. CDR3 length equals 13 residues. The CDR3, as DNA: TGTGCCATCAGGCAGGGGGCTGGTCAGCCCCAGCATTTT. Translation: CAIRQGAGQPQHF.

This clonotype occurred a few times. The rearrangement joins TRBV5-1 to TRBJ2-2, with a weak D call TRBD1 (5 bases). There are 16 residues in the CDR3. V lost 1 base, J lost 2 bases, and 12 bases lay in between. Germline CDR1 SGHRS, CDR2 YFSETQ. CDR3 region: CASSLLGAHNTGELFF. CDR3 nucleotides: TGCGCCAGCAGCTTGCTAGGGGCGCACAACACCGGGGAGCTGTTTTTT.

V usage is TRBV5-1 and J usage is TRBJ2-7; D assignment may be TRBD1 or TRBD2 (5 bases each). With 4 bases removed from V and 0 bases from J, the gap between germline ends came to 11 bases. The CDR3 sequence is 14 residues long. Germline V gene data show CDR1 as SGHRS and CDR2 as YFSETQ. The CDR3 DNA sequence: TGCGCCAGCAGCCCGGGACCGTCCTCCTACGAGCAGTACGTC. This encodes CASSPGPSSYEQYV.

The rearrangement uses TRBV30 and TRBJ2-5; TRBD2 might be the D (6 bases). This CDR3 comprises 10 residues. V lost 5 bases to trimming and J lost 12 bases, with 13 bases between them. In germline, CDR1 is GTSNPN, CDR2 SVGIG (reference sequence). The CDR3 region is CAWGGLVKYF. CDR3 in DNA: TGTGCCTGGGGGGGGTTGGTCAAGTACTTC.

This rearrangement joins TRBV18 to TRBJ2-1; 7 bases fit TRBD2. Germline loops: CDR1 KGHSH, CDR2 LQKENI. After removal of 3 bases from V and 5 bases from J, the junction contained 4 bases not matched to a gene. The CDR3 sequence is 14 residues long. CDR3 DNA sequence: TGTGCCAGCTCACCTTTTCGGGGGGACAATGAGCAGTTCTTC. Translating it yields CASSPFRGDNEQFF.

The chain uses TRBV5-8 and TRBJ2-3; TRBD2 matches at 8 bases. CDR3 length: 14 amino acids. CDR1 and CDR2 from the germline V gene are SGHTS and YDEGEE. V lost 4 bases and J lost 8; bases outside the gene matches: 9. CDR3 region: CASSAEPGGFTQYF. CDR3 in DNA: TGTGCCAGCAGCGCTGAACCGGGGGGGTTTACGCAGTATTTT.

This clonotype was counted only a few times. The chain carries TRBV3-1 and TRBJ2-3; the D gene could be TRBD1 or TRBD2 (6 bases each). Germline CDR1 LGHDT, CDR2 YNNKEL (reference sequence). V dropped 3 bases and J dropped 15 bases, with 16 bases sitting between them. This CDR3 spans 12 amino acids. For the CDR3, the DNA is TGTGCCAGCAGCCACGCTGGGGGGACACTTTATTTT. It is translated as CASSHAGGTLYF.

This clonotype was seen a few times. V usage is TRBV6-6 and J usage is TRBJ2-3; 14 bases align to TRBD2. The V gene's germline CDR1 is MNHNY and CDR2 SVGAGI (reference sequence). V lost 5 bases to trimming and J lost 3 bases; unmatched junction nucleotides: 10. The CDR3 is 18 amino acids. Here the CDR3 reads CASSPPPGTSGGTDTQYF. The DNA for the CDR3 is TGTGCCAGCAGTCCACCCCCCGGGACTAGCGGGGGTACAGATACGCAGTATTTT.